This T cell receptor (beta chain) was found in a study of T cell clonality in common variable immunodeficiency. General study results and limits: Fewer deletions and N-nucleotide insertions were reportedly seen in common variable immunodeficiency TCR beta sequences.

CDR1 SNHLY and CDR2 FYNNEI come from the germline V gene. The CDR3 is made up of 16 amino acids. Germline trimming cut 5 bases from V and 6 bases from J; bases unmatched to any gene: 13. CVID subjects were neither ill nor on immunomodulatory or immunosuppressive medication at sampling. This clone has ten or more counts. The target antigen is unknown. The sequence runs out 3 residues before the end of the CDR3; the remainder is reconstructed from the germline J gene. Control and CVID samples contributed equal amounts of genomic DNA. TCRdb's copy holds only in-frame clones and misses some; the assay was immunoSEQ multiplex PCR. The sample is made up of about 26,000 clones, none counted only once.

This TCR was recovered from a human donor with common variable immunodeficiency. The sample was peripheral blood mononuclear cells. This sequence joins TRBV2 and TRBJ2-7, with 10 bases lining up with TRBD2. CDR3 in amino acids: CASSRSRRTSGPEQYF. The covered CDR3 bases are TGTGCCAGCAGTAGAAGTCGTAGGACTAGCGGCCCCGAG.